This entry describes one T cell receptor beta chain. Its antigen remains unknown. The data originate from a study of cytomegalovirus exposure and HLA in healthy donors. The study's findings and limits: A prior analysis recorded that most TCR beta V segments were productive about 87% or about 30% of the time.

A multiplex PCR was run with 60 Vbeta primers and 13 Jbeta primers. Clones were read by immunoSEQ multiplex PCR, and TCRdb kept only the in-frame ones, dropping some. The repertoire holds around 93,000 clones, with over 60% as singletons. Germline V gene sequence: CDR1 SGHRS, CDR2 YFSETQ. The CDR3 spans 18 residues. V was trimmed by 2 bases and J by 8 bases, leaving 26 bases between them. The receptor was derived from a boy younger than 18 in good health and CMV-seropositive. The sequenced sample was PBMCs. The rearrangement uses TRBV5-1 and TRBJ2-1; tentatively, D is TRBD1 (6 bases). The DNA of the CDR3 is TGCGCCAGCAGCTTAAGCTACAGGGATTTTTCCCAATGGGATGAGCAGTTCTTC. Its translation is CASSLSYRDFSQWDEQFF.